These 19 T cell receptor beta chains were sequenced from one sample in a study of beta chain features in type 1 diabetes (dated by TCRdb to 2017 to 2018). The antigens these receptors bind are not known. Study-wide conclusions, independent of this receptor: In all four CD4+ subsets, TCRB CDR3 length was moderately but significantly shorter in type 1 diabetes patients.

Receptors were amplified or captured by the immunoSEQ multiplex PCR assay. The High Capacity cDNA Reverse Transcription Kit was used to reverse transcribe all of the isolated RNA, meaning that expressed TCRB transcripts were what got sequenced. TCRdb's version of the immuneACCESS table is confined to in-frame rearrangements and falls short of the full clone set. An unresolved V gene accounts for under half of the shortfall where checked; the remainder is of unknown origin. For this sample there are more than 300,000 clones; over 9.5% appear just once. Jointly, the top ten make up 0.01% of the sample. Sequenced material: naive CD4+ T cells from blood. Sample cell subset or site, as interpreted from the label and publication: true naive CD4+ T cells. The receptor source for this set is a woman between 18 and 29 years old with type 1 diabetes.

This chain connects TRBV5-6 to TRBJ2-1, with 13 bases that match TRBD2. After removal of 0 bases from V and 6 bases from J, the junction contained 9 bases not matched to a gene. Germline-derived CDR1 and CDR2 are SGHDT and YYEEEE. CDR3 length equals 18 residues. The CDR3 DNA follows: TGTGCCAGCAGCTTGGGGGGGGTGACTAGCGGGAGGTTCAATGAGCAGTTCTTC. This translates into CASSLGGVTSGRFNEQFF.

V and J are TRBV7-3 and TRBJ2-2; D is possibly TRBD1 (5 bases). This CDR3 is 12 amino acids long. The germline CDR1 and CDR2 sequences are SGHTA and FQGTGA. The ends were cut back, 4 bases at V and 7 bases at J, with 7 bases in the middle. The CDR3 DNA reads as TGTGCCAGCAGCTCCGACAGCGGGGAGCTGTTTTTT. Translation gives CASSSDSGELFF.

The chain has TRBV5-1 and TRBJ2-5; 7 nucleotides match TRBD1. Germline CDR1 reads SGHRS; CDR2 reads YFSETQ. The CDR3 spans 13 residues. The junction had 3 bases not matched to a gene; V was cut back by 2 bases and J by 5 bases. The CDR3 nucleotides read TGCGCCAGCAGCTTAGGACAGGTGGAGACCCAGTACTTC. It codes for CASSLGQVETQYF.

The V call is TRBV7-9, the J call TRBJ2-1, with 11 bases lining up with TRBD2. CDR1 and CDR2 from the germline V gene are SEHNR and FQNEAQ (reference sequence). V gave up 3 bases and J gave up 5 bases; unmatched junction bases: 0. The CDR3 loop spans 14 amino acids. The CDR3 bases are TGTGCCAGCAGCTTGACTAGCGGGAACAATGAGCAGTTCTTC. Translated: CASSLTSGNNEQFF. The full variable domain, completed using reference TRBV7-9 and TRBJ2-1, is DTGVSQNPRHKITKRGQNVTFRCDPISEHNRLYWYRQTLGQGPEFLTYFQNEAQLEKSRLLSDRFSAERPKGSFSTLEIQRTEQGDSAMYLCASSLTSGNNEQFFGPGTRLTVL.

The genes are TRBV25-1 and TRBJ2-1; 8 bases map to TRBD2. V gave up 2 bases and J gave up 3 bases; unmatched junction bases: 9. The CDR3 loop spans 17 amino acids. Germline V gene data show CDR1 as MGHDK and CDR2 as SYGVNS. The CDR3 sequence is CASSEGGREAVYNEQFF. The CDR3 region has the DNA TGTGCCAGCAGTGAAGGAGGGCGGGAGGCCGTCTACAATGAGCAGTTCTTC.

V usage is TRBV27 and J usage is TRBJ1-1; no definite D call. CDR3 length equals 13 residues. V was clipped by 5 bases and J by 3 bases, with 10 bases between them. CDR1 is MNHEY and CDR2 is SMNVEV in the germline V gene (reference sequence). CDR3: CASSLGRDTEAFF. The CDR3 DNA follows: TGTGCCAGCAGTCTAGGGAGGGACACTGAAGCTTTCTTT.

The chain couples TRBV7-9 to TRBJ2-3; D gene uncertain. Germline V lookup: CDR1 SEHNR, CDR2 FQNEAQ (reference sequence). There are 14 residues in the CDR3. V dropped 1 base and J dropped 0 bases, with 5 bases sitting between them. The CDR3 here is CASSLGQSTDTQYF. The CDR3 nucleotides are TGTGCCAGCAGCTTAGGTCAGAGCACAGATACGCAGTATTTT.

This clone appeared a few times. The chain is built from TRBV6-5 and TRBJ1-2; TRBD1 agrees at 10 bases. The V segment lost 6 bases and the J segment 8 bases; nucleotides outside the gene matches: 6. The CDR3 covers 13 residues. Germline lookup yields CDR1 MNHEY and CDR2 SVGAGI. The CDR3: CASSPGQGFGYTF. CDR3 nucleotide sequence: TGTGCCAGCAGCCCGGGACAGGGGTTCGGCTACACCTTC.

This clone was detected only a few times. The chain carries TRBV19 and TRBJ1-5, with 8 bases fitting TRBD1. The germline V gene encodes CDR1 LNHDA and CDR2 SQIVND (reference sequence). Losses at the gene ends were 4 bases for V and 4 bases for J; bases not matched to a gene: 9. The CDR3 has 16 residues. Written as DNA, the CDR3 is TGTGCCAGTAGTACCCCCGACAGGGGACGAAATCAGCCCCAGCATTTT. The encoded protein is CASSTPDRGRNQPQHF. The variable domain in full, with the rest retrieved from reference TRBV19 and TRBJ1-5, is DGGITQSPKYLFRKEGQNVTLSCEQNLNHDAMYWYRQDPGQGLRLIYYSQIVNDFQKGDIAEGYSVSREKKESFPLTVTSAQKNPTAFYLCASSTPDRGRNQPQHFGDGTRLSIL.

This sequence joins TRBV4-3 and TRBJ1-1; tentative D call: TRBD1 (6 bases). The V end lost 8 bases, the J end lost 1 base, and 14 bases lay between the germline ends. Germline values: CDR1 LGHNA, CDR2 YSLEER. The CDR3 spans 14 residues. CDR3 sequence reads: CASVRQVGNTEAFF. The CDR3 coding sequence is TGCGCCAGCGTGCGACAGGTTGGGAACACTGAAGCTTTCTTT.

The chain couples TRBV11-3 to TRBJ2-1, with 7 bases fitting TRBD1. Germline lookup yields CDR1 SGHNT and CDR2 YENEEA. The CDR3 spans 13 residues. V lost 4 bases to trimming and J lost 4 bases; unmatched junction nucleotides: 1. The CDR3 DNA follows: TGTGCCAGCAGCTGGGGACAGTACAATGAGCAGTTCTTC. Amino acid sequence: CASSWGQYNEQFF. Supplemented by reference TRBV11-3 and TRBJ2-1, the full variable domain reads EAGVVQSPRYKIIEKKQPVAFWCNPISGHNTLYWYLQNLGQGPELLIRYENEEAVDDSQLPKDRFSAERLKGVDSTLKIQPAELGDSAVYLCASSWGQYNEQFFGPGTRLTVL.

The gene calls are TRBV30 and TRBJ1-4, with D possibly matching TRBD1 (6 bases). Germline CDR1 and CDR2: GTSNPN and SVGIG (reference sequence). V shed 3 bases and J shed 5 bases, with 13 bases lying between them. There are 14 residues in the CDR3. The CDR3 DNA sequence: TGTGCCTGGAGAGAGGACAGCTTGAATGAAAAACTGTTTTTT. Its protein is CAWREDSLNEKLFF. The complete variable domain, with remaining parts taken from reference TRBV30 and TRBJ1-4, reads SQTIHQWPATLVQPVGSPLSLECTVEGTSNPNLYWYRQAAGRGLQLLFYSVGIGQISSEVPQNLSASRPQDRQFILSSKKLLLSDSGFYLCAWREDSLNEKLFFGSGTQLSVL.

This clone came up a few times. CDR3 coding DNA: TGTGCCAGCAGACATGACAGTAGCAATCAGCCCCAGCATTTT. This translates into CASRHDSSNQPQHF. V and J are TRBV2 and TRBJ1-5; the D gene is possibly TRBD1 (5 bases). Germline CDR1 reads SNHLY; CDR2 reads FYNNEI. CDR3 size: 14 residues. Trimming cost V 6 bases and J 0 bases, with 9 bases left between them. Full variable domain (remainder filled in from reference TRBV2 and TRBJ1-5): EPEVTQTPSHQVTQMGQEVILRCVPISNHLYFYWYRQILGQKVEFLVSFYNNEISEKSEIFDDQFSVERPDGSNFTLKIRSTKLEDSAMYFCASRHDSSNQPQHFGDGTRLSIL.

The J gene is TRBJ2-7, the V gene TRBV25-1; 9 nucleotides match TRBD2. Germline V gives CDR1 MGHDK, CDR2 SYGVNS. With 10 bases clipped from V and 3 bases from J, the junction kept 16 bases outside the gene matches. CDR3 length: 16 amino acids. CDR3 residues: CATRRAGGPSGYEQYF. In DNA, the CDR3 is TGTGCCACCCGAAGGGCGGGAGGGCCGTCGGGCTACGAGCAGTACTTC.

V gene TRBV30 combines with J gene TRBJ2-6; TRBD1 might be the D (6 bases). This CDR3 is built from 16 residues. The germline V and J ends were trimmed by 4 bases and 1 base, with 14 bases remaining between them. Looked up from germline, CDR1 is GTSNPN and CDR2 is SVGIG (reference sequence). CDR3 coding DNA: TGTGCCTGGATCAAAAGAGGACAGTCTGGGGCCAACGTCCTGACTTTC. Protein product: CAWIKRGQSGANVLTF.

This clone was seen a few times. The chain has TRBV30 and TRBJ1-5, with D possibly matching TRBD1 (5 bases). Germline loops: CDR1 GTSNPN, CDR2 SVGIG (reference sequence). The CDR3 runs 15 residues. The germline V and J ends were trimmed by 1 base and 0 bases, with 10 bases remaining between them. This chain's CDR3 is CAWSEGLYSNQPQHF. The CDR3 DNA reads TGTGCCTGGAGTGAGGGACTGTATAGCAATCAGCCCCAGCATTTT. The complete variable domain, with remaining parts taken from reference TRBV30 and TRBJ1-5, reads SQTIHQWPATLVQPVGSPLSLECTVEGTSNPNLYWYRQAAGRGLQLLFYSVGIGQISSEVPQNLSASRPQDRQFILSSKKLLLSDSGFYLCAWSEGLYSNQPQHFGDGTRLSIL.

The J gene is TRBJ2-6, the V gene TRBV28; 8 bases are a match to TRBD2. Germline assignment: CDR1 MDHEN and CDR2 SYDVKM. The CDR3 sequence is 15 residues long. Germline trimming cut 5 bases from V and 2 bases from J; bases unmatched to any gene: 2. CDR3 DNA sequence: TGTGCCAGCAGTACCGGGGGGGCTGGGGCCAACGTCCTGACTTTC. It is translated as CASSTGGAGANVLTF.

This clone was detected only a few times. The chain couples TRBV5-1 to TRBJ2-7; TRBD1 is a possible D gene (5 bases). The germline V gene has CDR1 SGHRS and CDR2 YFSETQ. V gave up 4 bases and J gave up 0 bases, with 11 bases separating them. CDR3 size: 14 residues. CDR3 nucleotides: TGCGCCAGCAGCGAGACGCAGGGCTCCTACGAGCAGTACTTC. Encoded protein: CASSETQGSYEQYF.

This clone occurred once. The rearrangement uses TRBV6-5 and TRBJ1-3; D is unresolved. Germline V CDR1 and CDR2: MNHEY, SVGAGI. The germline V and J ends were trimmed by 9 bases and 0 bases, with 9 bases remaining between them. The CDR3 consists of 13 residues. For the CDR3, the DNA is TGTGCCAGTCATGGGCCCTCTGGAAACACCATATATTTT. Its protein product is CASHGPSGNTIYF.